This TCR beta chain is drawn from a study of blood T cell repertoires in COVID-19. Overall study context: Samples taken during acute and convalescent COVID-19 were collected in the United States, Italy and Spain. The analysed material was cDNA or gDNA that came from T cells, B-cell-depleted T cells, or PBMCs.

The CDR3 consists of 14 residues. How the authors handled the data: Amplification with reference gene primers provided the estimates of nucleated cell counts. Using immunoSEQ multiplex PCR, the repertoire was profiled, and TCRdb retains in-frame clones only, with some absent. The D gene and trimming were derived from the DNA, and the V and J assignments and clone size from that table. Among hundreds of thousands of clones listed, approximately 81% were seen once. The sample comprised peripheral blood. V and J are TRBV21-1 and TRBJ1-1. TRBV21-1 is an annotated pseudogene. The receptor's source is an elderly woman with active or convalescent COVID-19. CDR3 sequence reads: CASSKAGRSTEAFF. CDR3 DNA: TGTGCCAGCAGCAAGGCGGGGCGTAGCACTGAAGCTTTCTTT.